The source of this T cell receptor (beta chain) is a study of OX40 agonist ivuxolimab in advanced cancers. Overall study context: Ivuxolimab is an agonistic anti-OX40 (CD134) antibody, and patients were treated with it. Partial responses were achieved by three patients, of whom one had hepatocellular carcinoma and two had cutaneous melanoma. Roughly two fifths of patients had received prior checkpoint inhibitor therapy.

The assay was immunoSEQ multiplex PCR, and TCRdb's table has in-frame clones only and misses some. The sample consists of about 50,000 clones, more than 85% of them appearing once. This CDR3 comprises 14 residues. The V gene lost 3 bases and the J gene lost 1 base, with 7 bases spanning the gap. Germline V gene data show CDR1 as MDHEN and CDR2 as SYDVKM. Sequenced here: CD4+ or CD8+ T cells sorted from blood, sampled in a trial of the OX40 agonist ivuxolimab. The sequence derives from an adult with an advanced solid tumor such as melanoma, head and neck, liver or kidney cancer. The rearrangement joins TRBV28 to TRBJ1-3; D call uncertain. The CDR3: CASSFGTSGNTIYF. The CDR3 DNA is TGTGCCAGCAGTTTTGGCACTTCTGGAAACACCATATATTTT.